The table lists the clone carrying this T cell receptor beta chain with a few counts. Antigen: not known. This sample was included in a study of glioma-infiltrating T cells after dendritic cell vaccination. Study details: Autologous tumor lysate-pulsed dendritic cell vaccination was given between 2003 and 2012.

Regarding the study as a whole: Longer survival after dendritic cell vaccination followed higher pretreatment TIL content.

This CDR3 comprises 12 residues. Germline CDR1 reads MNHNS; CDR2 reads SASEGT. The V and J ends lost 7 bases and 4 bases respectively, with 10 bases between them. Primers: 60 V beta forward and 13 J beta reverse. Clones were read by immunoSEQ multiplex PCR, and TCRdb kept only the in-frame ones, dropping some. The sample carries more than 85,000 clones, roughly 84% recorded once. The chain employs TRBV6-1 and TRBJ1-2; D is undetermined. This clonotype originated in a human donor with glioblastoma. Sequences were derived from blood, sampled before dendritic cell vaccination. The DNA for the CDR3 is TGTGCCAGCACCCGTGTAGCCTATGGCTACACCTTC. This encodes CASTRVAYGYTF.